These 16 T cell receptor beta chains came from one sample sequenced in a study of PD-L1 blockade in urothelial cancer. TCRdb's table, derived via immunoSEQ multiplex PCR, lists solely in-frame clones and lacks some. The sample lists around 100,000 clones, around 93% occurring once. The time point was: peripheral blood 6 weeks after treatment start. This material consisted of PBMCs, taken around atezolizumab (anti-PD-L1) treatment. The receptors here all came from a man aged 55 to 69 with urothelial cancer.

This clone was detected only a few times. The V gene is TRBV2, the J gene TRBJ2-3, with TRBD2 matching over 10 bases. Looked up from germline, CDR1 is SNHLY and CDR2 is FYNNEI. This CDR3 is 15 amino acids long. V was clipped by 6 bases and J by 4 bases; unmatched bases: 7. The CDR3 is CASRRLAGVSDTQYF. The CDR3 DNA reads as TGTGCCAGCAGGAGGCTAGCGGGAGTTTCAGATACGCAGTATTTT.

The chain has TRBV7-8 and TRBJ1-2; 10 bases fit TRBD1. The CDR3 sequence is 14 residues long. V trimming: 3 bases; J trimming: 8 bases; junction bases outside the gene matches: 6. Germline values: CDR1 SGHVS, CDR2 FQNEAQ. The CDR3 reads CASSFGQGGHGYTF. DNA for the CDR3: TGTGCCAGCAGCTTTGGACAGGGGGGTCACGGCTACACCTTC.

V and J are TRBV5-4 and TRBJ2-1; 8 bases map to TRBD2. Germline-derived CDR1 and CDR2 are SGHNT and YYREEE (reference sequence). This CDR3 spans 15 amino acids. V was pared by 5 bases and J by 0 bases, with 4 bases of the junction left unmatched. CDR3: CASRASGSSYNEQFF. Written as DNA, the CDR3 is TGTGCCAGCAGAGCCAGCGGGAGCTCCTACAATGAGCAGTTCTTC.

The chain links TRBV4-3 to TRBJ2-4; TRBD1 aligns across 8 bases. CDR1 is LGHNA, CDR2 YSLEER, per germline. The V and J ends lost 4 bases and 0 bases, in that order; junction bases with no gene match: 5. The CDR3 is 16 residues long. The CDR3 nucleotides read TGCGCCAGCAGCCCGCAGGACAGGGCAGCCAAAAACATTCAGTACTTC. As protein: CASSPQDRAAKNIQYF.

This chain links TRBV19 with TRBJ1-4; 9 nucleotides agree with TRBD1. Germline trimming cut 7 bases from V and 8 bases from J; bases unmatched to any gene: 11. The CDR3 is made up of 15 amino acids. Per the germline V gene, CDR1 is LNHDA and CDR2 is SQIVND (reference sequence). The CDR3 DNA follows: TGTGCCAGTACGGCACAGGGGGCCCTTCGCGAAAAACTGTTTTTT. Its translation is CASTAQGALREKLFF.

CDR3 bases: TGCGCCAGCAGCCGGAGACTGAGTAACTATGGCTACACCTTC. Its protein is CASSRRLSNYGYTF. The chain joins TRBV23-1 to TRBJ1-2; no firm D call. TRBV23-1 is filed as an ORF, its function uncertain. V was pared by 6 bases and J by 1 base, with 12 bases between. The CDR3 is 14 amino acids.

This chain connects TRBV4-3 to TRBJ1-1; the match to TRBD1 covers 10 bases. J gave up 1 base and V 4 bases, and 3 bases lay outside the gene matches. This CDR3 region has 15 residues. From germline, CDR1 is LGHNA and CDR2 YSLEER. The CDR3: CASSPRDRGNTEAFF. DNA of the CDR3: TGCGCCAGCAGCCCTAGGGACAGGGGGAACACTGAAGCTTTCTTT.

This chain uses TRBV19 with TRBJ2-7; 7 bases map to TRBD1. Trimming cost V 7 bases and J 2 bases; bases outside gene matches: 11. This CDR3 has 15 residues. The germline gives CDR1 LNHDA, CDR2 SQIVND (reference sequence). Here the CDR3 DNA reads TGTGCCAGTAAGTTAAGGGGGCAGGGGGCCTACGAGCAGTACTTC. This encodes CASKLRGQGAYEQYF. The whole variable domain, filled in from reference TRBV19 and TRBJ2-7, reads DGGITQSPKYLFRKEGQNVTLSCEQNLNHDAMYWYRQDPGQGLRLIYYSQIVNDFQKGDIAEGYSVSREKKESFPLTVTSAQKNPTAFYLCASKLRGQGAYEQYFGPGTRLTVT.

V gene TRBV18 combines with J gene TRBJ1-2; the D is unclear. V was cut by 3 bases and J by 0 bases, with 11 bases left in between. Germline CDR1 and CDR2: KGHSH and LQKENI. The CDR3 loop spans 15 amino acids. As DNA, the CDR3 is TGTGCCAGCTCACCTAACACAGATACTAACTATGGCTACACCTTC. This gives the protein CASSPNTDTNYGYTF.

V and J are TRBV11-2 and TRBJ2-1; 8 nucleotides align to TRBD2. The CDR3 is made up of 14 amino acids. The V and J ends lost 7 bases and 4 bases, in that order; junction bases with no gene match: 6. Germline CDR1 is SGHAT and CDR2 is FQNNGV. The CDR3 loop reads CASTLTSVYNEQFF. Written as DNA, the CDR3 is TGTGCCAGCACCCTGACTAGCGTATACAATGAGCAGTTCTTC. Full variable domain (outside the CDR3, taken from reference TRBV11-2 and TRBJ2-1): EAGVAQSPRYKIIEKRQSVAFWCNPISGHATLYWYQQILGQGPKLLIQFQNNGVVDDSQLPKDRFSAERLKGVDSTLKIQPAKLEDSAVYLCASTLTSVYNEQFFGPGTRLTVL.

The rearrangement links TRBV5-1 to TRBJ1-4; 7 bases are a match to TRBD1. V was clipped by 4 bases and J by 3 bases; unmatched bases: 3. The CDR3 totals 14 residues. Per the germline V gene, CDR1 is SGHRS and CDR2 is YFSETQ. CDR3: CASSAQGPNEKLFF. CDR3 in DNA: TGCGCCAGCAGCGCACAGGGGCCTAATGAAAAACTGTTTTTT.

V and J are TRBV7-2 and TRBJ2-5; possibly TRBD2 for D (5 bases). This CDR3 is 15 amino acids long. The germline V gene encodes CDR1 SGHTA and CDR2 FQGNSA. Trimming shortened V by 1 base and J by 1 base, and 10 bases separated the two germline ends. Here the CDR3 DNA reads TGTGCCAGCAGCTTAGTCATAGCGTTCCAAGAGACCCAGTACTTC. Residues: CASSLVIAFQETQYF. The full variable domain, in which reference TRBV7-2 and TRBJ2-5 provide the parts outside the CDR3, is GAGVSQSPSNKVTEKGKDVELRCDPISGHTALYWYRQSLGQGLEFLIYFQGNSAPDKSGLPSDRFSAERTGGSVSTLTIQRTQQEDSAVYLCASSLVIAFQETQYFGPGTRLLVL.

This chain connects TRBV18 to TRBJ2-1; 11 nucleotides line up with TRBD2. The germline gives CDR1 KGHSH, CDR2 LQKENI. This CDR3 contains 15 residues. The junction had 7 bases not matched to a gene; V was cut back by 8 bases and J by 4 bases. This CDR3 reads CASGPGLAAYNEQFF. Here the CDR3 DNA reads TGTGCCAGCGGACCGGGACTAGCGGCATACAATGAGCAGTTCTTC. The full variable domain, completed using reference TRBV18 and TRBJ2-1, is NAGVMQNPRHLVRRRGQEARLRCSPMKGHSHVYWYRQLPEEGLKFMVYLQKENIIDESGMPKERFSAEFPKEGPSILRIQQVVRGDSAAYFCASGPGLAAYNEQFFGPGTRLTVL.

This clone was picked up a small number of times. The V and J genes are TRBV19 and TRBJ2-3; 10 nucleotides agree with TRBD2. Germline V gives CDR1 LNHDA, CDR2 SQIVND (reference sequence). V was pared by 5 bases and J by 1 base, with 6 bases of the junction left unmatched. There are 16 residues in the CDR3. The CDR3 loop is CASSEIGTSGTDTQYF. The CDR3 DNA reads as TGTGCCAGTAGTGAGATAGGGACTAGCGGCACAGATACGCAGTATTTT.

This clone was seen only a few times. This chain uses TRBV5-6 with TRBJ1-2; D unclear. V was clipped by 0 bases and J by 6 bases, with 18 bases between them. The germline gives CDR1 SGHDT, CDR2 YYEEEE. The CDR3 totals 16 residues. The CDR3 loop reads CASSLVGPNTRNGYTF. DNA for the CDR3: TGTGCCAGCAGCTTGGTAGGGCCAAACACTAGGAATGGCTACACCTTC.

The CDR3 reads CASSPQGGNEQFF. The DNA for the CDR3 is TGTGCCAGCAGTCCCCAGGGGGGTAATGAGCAGTTCTTC. The genes are TRBV2 and TRBJ2-1; a weak D match, TRBD1 (7 bases). Trimming removed 5 bases from V and 7 bases from J, with 12 bases in between. Per germline, CDR1 SNHLY and CDR2 FYNNEI. The CDR3 has 13 amino acids.